The 5 T cell receptor beta chains in this list originate from one sample, sequenced in a study of blood T cells in healthy people across ages. Sample-barcoded 5' priming and a J-beta primer mix drove a second PCR of roughly 6 to 12 cycles. MiXCR was run by TCRdb on the 5' RACE reads, yielding one entry per CDR3 protein. The table includes roughly 1,700,000 distinct CDR3 sequences, 25% to 30% detected once. The specimen sequenced was blood. The receptors shown here come from a woman aged 25 to 39 in good health.

This clonotype showed up many times. This sequence joins TRBV5-1 and TRBJ2-3; 10 bases are shared with TRBD2. Germline V gene lookup returns CDR1 SGHRS and CDR2 YFSETQ. This CDR3 has 15 residues. Unmatched junction bases numbered 6, after V lost 4 bases and J lost 4 bases. The CDR3 protein is CASSLGTSEADTQYF. As DNA, the CDR3 is TGCGCCAGCAGCCTCGGGACTAGCGAGGCAGATACGCAGTATTTT.

This clonotype was detected only a few times. The rearrangement links TRBV15 to TRBJ2-3; D ambiguous. Germline CDR1 is LNHNV and CDR2 is YYDKDF (reference sequence). The CDR3 extends over 14 amino acids. The germline V and J ends were trimmed by 5 bases and 4 bases, with 13 bases remaining between them. In nucleotides, the CDR3 is TGTGCCACCAGCGATAGGCCCCAACCAGATACGCAGTATTTT. Translated, it gives CATSDRPQPDTQYF.

This clonotype was observed a few times. The V gene is TRBV29-1, the J gene TRBJ2-5; weak D call: TRBD1 (6 bases). The V gene lost 5 bases and the J gene lost 1 base, with 14 bases spanning the gap. Looked up from germline, CDR1 is SQVTM and CDR2 is ANQGSEA. The CDR3 covers 14 residues. Written as DNA, the CDR3 is TGCAGCGTTACCCAGGGGACGGTCCAAGAGACCCAGTACTTC. Its translation: CSVTQGTVQETQYF.

With respect to this clonotype: Just one base apart from a much larger clone, this may be a read error. The V and J genes are TRBV2 and TRBJ2-6, with D possibly matching TRBD1 (5 bases). The CDR3 loop spans 15 amino acids. The germline V gene encodes CDR1 SNHLY and CDR2 FYNNEI. CDR3 in DNA: TGTGCCAGCACCAGAGACAGCTCTGGGGCCAACGTCCGGACTTTC. It is translated as CASTRDSSGANVRTF.

This chain joins TRBV11-2 and TRBJ2-1; the match to TRBD2 covers 9 bases. V lost 7 bases and J lost 3; bases outside the gene matches: 7. The CDR3 consists of 15 residues. The germline CDR1 and CDR2 sequences are SGHAT and FQNNGV. The CDR3 here is CASTRLADGYNEQFF. The CDR3 nucleotides read TGTGCCAGCACCAGACTAGCGGATGGCTACAATGAGCAGTTCTTC. Complete variable domain (other parts from reference TRBV11-2 and TRBJ2-1): EAGVAQSPRYKIIEKRQSVAFWCNPISGHATLYWYQQILGQGPKLLIQFQNNGVVDDSQLPKDRFSAERLKGVDSTLKIQPAKLEDSAVYLCASTRLADGYNEQFFGPGTRLTVL.